This T cell receptor beta chain is drawn from a study of blood T cell repertoires in COVID-19. Study summary: From the United States, Italy and Spain came samples of acute and convalescent COVID-19. Nucleic acid was either cDNA or gDNA, and it came from T cells, B-cell-depleted T cells, or PBMCs.

The CDR3 extends over 12 amino acids. CDR1 and CDR2 from the germline V gene are GTSNPN and SVGIG (reference sequence). The ends were cut back, 3 bases at V and 4 bases at J, with 10 bases in the middle. Original processing notes: Reference gene primer amplification gave estimated nucleated cell counts. Only in-frame clones appear in the TCRdb table, and some are missing; sequencing was by immunoSEQ multiplex PCR. V, J and clone size were drawn from that table, and D and trimming were deduced from the DNA. The sample has fewer than 80,000 clones, 88% seen once; the top ten hold around 9.8%. Sequencing was performed on peripheral blood. This TCR derives from a human donor in a cohort sampled during active COVID-19. V and J are TRBV30 and TRBJ2-7; D is perhaps TRBD1 (6 bases). Here the CDR3 reads CAWRSQGYEQYF. The CDR3 DNA is TGTGCCTGGAGATCACAGGGTTACGAGCAGTACTTC.